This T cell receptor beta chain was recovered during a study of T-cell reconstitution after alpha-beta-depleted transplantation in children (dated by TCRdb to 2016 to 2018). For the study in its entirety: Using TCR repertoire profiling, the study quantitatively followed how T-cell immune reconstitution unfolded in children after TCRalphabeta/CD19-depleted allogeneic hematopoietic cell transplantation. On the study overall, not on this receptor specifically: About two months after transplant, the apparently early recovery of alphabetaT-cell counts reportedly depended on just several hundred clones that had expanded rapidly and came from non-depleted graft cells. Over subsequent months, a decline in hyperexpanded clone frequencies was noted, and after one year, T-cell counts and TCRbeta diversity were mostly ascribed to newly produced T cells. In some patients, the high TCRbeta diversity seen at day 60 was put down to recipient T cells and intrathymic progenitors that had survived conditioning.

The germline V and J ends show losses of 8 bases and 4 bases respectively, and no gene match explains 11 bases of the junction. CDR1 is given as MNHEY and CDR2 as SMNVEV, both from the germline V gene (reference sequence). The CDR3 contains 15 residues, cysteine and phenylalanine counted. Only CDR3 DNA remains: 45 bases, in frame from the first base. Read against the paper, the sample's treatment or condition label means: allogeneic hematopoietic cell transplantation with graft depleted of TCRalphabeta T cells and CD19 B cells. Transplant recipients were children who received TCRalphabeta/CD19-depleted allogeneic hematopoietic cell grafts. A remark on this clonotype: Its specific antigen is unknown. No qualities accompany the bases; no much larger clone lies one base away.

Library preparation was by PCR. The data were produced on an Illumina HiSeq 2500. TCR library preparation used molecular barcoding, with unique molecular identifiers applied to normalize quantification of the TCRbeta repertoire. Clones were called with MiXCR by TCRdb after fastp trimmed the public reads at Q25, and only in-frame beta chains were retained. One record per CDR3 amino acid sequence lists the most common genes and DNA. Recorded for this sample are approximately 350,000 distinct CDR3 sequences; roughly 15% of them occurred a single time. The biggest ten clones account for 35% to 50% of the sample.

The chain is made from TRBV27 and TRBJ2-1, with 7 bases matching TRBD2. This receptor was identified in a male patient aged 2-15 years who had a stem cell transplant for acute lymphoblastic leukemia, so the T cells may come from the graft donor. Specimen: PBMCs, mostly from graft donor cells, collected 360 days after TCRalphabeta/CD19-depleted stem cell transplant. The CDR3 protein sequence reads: CASGPLAPGYNEQFF. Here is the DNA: TGTGCCAGCGGGCCACTAGCGCCTGGGTACAATGAGCAGTTCTTC.